This paragraph covers one T cell receptor beta chain sequence. Antigen specificity is unknown. The CDR3 runs to 15 residues. V was pared by 5 bases and J by 7 bases, with 19 bases between. CDR1 and CDR2 (germline): KGHSH, LQKENI. Clones were sequenced by immunoSEQ multiplex PCR, and TCRdb holds only the in-frame ones, with some missing. The table has almost 700,000 clones, about 91% seen once. It was CD45RO-negative cells, positively selected for CCR7, that made up naive CD8 cells, with terminally differentiated effector memory CD45RA+ cells excluded. This entry is derived from a study of shared clonotypes between healthy human individuals. Study-wide results and limits: Only blood samples were collected, and tissue repertoires likely differ.

The source of this sequence is a young man in good health. Source material: naive CD8+ T cells sorted from blood. V gene TRBV18 combines with J gene TRBJ2-3, with D uncertain. The CDR3 DNA sequence: TGTGCCAGCTCAAAAGGGCGCGGATCTGGTTATACGCAGTATTTT. Translation: CASSKGRGSGYTQYF.